This entry lists 19 T cell receptor beta chains sequenced from one sample in a study of low-dose radiotherapy and immunotherapy resistance in tumors. TRAV- and TRBV-specific primers were used for first-strand cDNA, which covered alpha and beta chains. It was with a constant-region primer and a V-primer adapter that TCRs were amplified over roughly 19 PCR cycles. TCRdb reprocessed the reads with MiXCR, giving one entry per CDR3 protein. The sample carries 40,000 or so distinct CDR3 sequences, 25% recorded once. Time point in this sample: after trial treatment. Sample treatment: LDRT plus nivolumab, ipilimumab, low-dose cyclophosphamide and aspirin (RACIN trial). Material: PBMCs, obtained after low-dose radiotherapy plus immunotherapy. These receptors all stem from a male donor with prostate cancer.

This rearrangement joins TRBV2 to TRBJ2-7; 13 positions agree with TRBD2. Germline CDR1 reads SNHLY; CDR2 reads FYNNEI. V shed 6 bases and J 5 bases; nucleotides not matched to a gene: 7. There are 15 residues in the CDR3. The CDR3 DNA is TGTGCCAGCAGAAGGGGACTAGCGGGGATCAACGAGCAGTACTTC. Protein product: CASRRGLAGINEQYF. Based on the CDR3 plus reference TRBV2 and TRBJ2-7, the full variable domain is EPEVTQTPSHQVTQMGQEVILRCVPISNHLYFYWYRQILGQKVEFLVSFYNNEISEKSEIFDDQFSVERPDGSNFTLKIRSTKLEDSAMYFCASRRGLAGINEQYFGPGTRLTVT.

This chain links TRBV6-6 with TRBJ1-1; D unresolved. The CDR3 runs to 14 residues. From germline, CDR1 is MNHNY and CDR2 SVGAGI (reference sequence). Trimming took off 0 bases at V and 4 bases at J, with 9 bases between the two ends. The CDR3 protein is CASSYSMSGTEAFF. CDR3 nucleotides: TGTGCCAGCAGTTACTCGATGTCAGGCACTGAAGCTTTCTTT.

The genes are TRBV2 and TRBJ1-5; D is uncertain. Germline values: CDR1 SNHLY, CDR2 FYNNEI. CDR3 size: 15 residues. Trimming removed 5 bases from V and 2 bases from J, with 13 bases in between. CDR3 in DNA: TGTGCCAGCAGTCCCGGGTCAGGCGGCAATCAGCCCCAGCATTTT. It codes for CASSPGSGGNQPQHF.

The sample holds many counts of this clonotype. The chain carries TRBV3-1 and TRBJ1-1; maybe TRBD1 (6 bases). V was trimmed by 0 bases and J by 0 bases, leaving 8 bases between them. Germline CDR1 reads LGHDT; CDR2 reads YNNKEL (reference sequence). This CDR3 has 15 residues. The CDR3 here is CASSQETGLNTEAFF. The CDR3 DNA reads as TGTGCCAGCAGCCAAGAGACAGGCCTGAACACTGAAGCTTTCTTT.

This clonotype was counted ten times or more. The V call is TRBV28, the J call TRBJ1-1; possible D gene TRBD1, 6 bases. V lost 5 bases to trimming and J lost 4 bases, with 14 bases between them. This CDR3 contains 14 residues. CDR1 MDHEN and CDR2 SYDVKM come from the germline V gene. CDR3 residues: CASSRGGQGTEAFF. DNA for the CDR3: TGTGCCAGCAGTCGAGGGGGGCAGGGCACTGAAGCTTTCTTT.

This clonotype was seen repeatedly, ten times or more. The chain recombines TRBV9 with TRBJ1-6; no reliable D call. Between the trimmed V and J ends, which lost 0 bases and 6 bases, there was a span of 10 bases. This CDR3 is 15 amino acids long. Per the germline V gene, CDR1 is SGDLS and CDR2 is YYNGEE. The CDR3 protein is CASSVEFHGNSPLHF. In DNA form, the CDR3 reads TGTGCCAGCAGCGTAGAATTCCACGGTAATTCACCCCTCCACTTT. Using reference TRBV9 and TRBJ1-6 for the parts outside the CDR3, the full variable domain is DSGVTQTPKHLITATGQRVTLRCSPRSGDLSVYWYQQSLDQGLQFLIQYYNGEERAKGNILERFSAQQFPDLHSELNLSSLELGDSALYFCASSVEFHGNSPLHFGNGTRLTVT.

For this clonotype: A far bigger clonotype differs at one base, so this is likely a read error. The CDR3 region is CATSGGLSGSSYNEQYF. Here the CDR3 DNA reads TGTGCCACCAGTGGAGGACTCTCGGGTAGCTCCTACAATGAGCAGTACTTC. This chain connects TRBV24-1 to TRBJ2-7; maybe TRBD2 (5 bases). V was clipped by 5 bases and J by 7 bases, with 26 bases between them. From germline, CDR1 is KGHDR and CDR2 SFDVKD. This CDR3 is built from 17 residues.

In this sample, this clonotype turned up many times. CDR3 amino acids: CASSTKRVPPVDTQYF. The CDR3, as DNA: TGTGCCAGCAGTACGAAGCGGGTCCCGCCAGTAGATACGCAGTATTTT. The chain is built from TRBV27 and TRBJ2-3, with TRBD2 as a possible D gene (6 bases). This CDR3 spans 16 amino acids. The V end lost 5 bases, the J end lost 5 bases, and 20 bases lay between the germline ends. The germline V gene has CDR1 MNHEY and CDR2 SMNVEV (reference sequence).

For this clonotype: With a far larger clone one base away, a read error is the likely cause. This sequence joins TRBV13 and TRBJ2-1; D may be TRBD1 (5 bases). This CDR3 contains 16 residues. The germline V gene has CDR1 PRHDT and CDR2 FYEKMQ (reference sequence). V lost 2 bases and J 10 bases, leaving 21 bases between the germline ends. Here the CDR3 DNA reads TGTGCCAGCAGCTTAATTCAAGGGGCGGCACAATACGAGCAGTTCTTC. This gives the protein CASSLIQGAAQYEQFF.

The genes are TRBV12-3 or TRBV12-4 and TRBJ2-1, with TRBD2 identical over 8 bases. The CDR3 sequence is 16 residues long. J was trimmed by 5 bases and V by 6 bases; bases with no gene match: 12. The CDR3 reads CASSLGIAGIHNEQFF. In DNA, the CDR3 is TGTGCCAGCAGCCTCGGGATAGCGGGAATACACAATGAGCAGTTCTTC.

This clonotype was counted at least ten times. The chain employs TRBV28 and TRBJ2-1; 10 positions agree with TRBD1. J gave up 6 bases and V 4 bases, and 6 bases lay outside the gene matches. The CDR3 has 15 amino acids. Germline CDR1 reads MDHEN; CDR2 reads SYDVKM. In DNA form, the CDR3 reads TGTGCCAGCAGTTCGTGGGACAGGGGTTCCAATGAGCAGTTCTTC. Its protein product is CASSSWDRGSNEQFF.

The V call is TRBV12-3 or TRBV12-4, the J call TRBJ2-5; D is possibly TRBD1 or TRBD2 (6 bases each). Between the trimmed V and J ends, which lost 2 bases and 9 bases, there was a span of 19 bases. The CDR3 is 15 residues long. The CDR3 sequence: CASSLQDGGLGAQYF. In nucleotides, the CDR3 is TGTGCCAGCAGTTTACAAGACGGGGGCCTGGGGGCCCAGTACTTC.

This clonotype showed up many times. The genes are TRBV5-4 and TRBJ1-5; no definite D call. CDR3 length equals 14 residues. Germline CDR1 reads SGHNT; CDR2 reads YYREEE (reference sequence). The V gene lost 0 bases and the J gene lost 3 bases, with 7 bases spanning the gap. The CDR3 DNA reads as TGTGCCAGCAGCTTGGAGCCAGCCAATCAGCCCCAGCATTTT. This translates into CASSLEPANQPQHF.

This clonotype showed up just once. A far bigger clonotype differs at one base, so this is likely a read error. This chain connects TRBV5-4 to TRBJ2-7; D is uncertain. Trimming removed 2 bases at V and 7 bases at J, with 7 bases between. CDR3 length equals 11 residues. The V gene's germline CDR1 is SGHNT and CDR2 YYREEE (reference sequence). CDR3 in DNA: TGTGCCAGCAGCTTTAACAATGAGCAGTACTTC. Protein sequence: CASSFNNEQYF.

In its sample, this clonotype was seen many times. The chain is built from TRBV27 and TRBJ2-1, with 8 positions matching TRBD1. The CDR3 is 17 residues long. Germline assignment: CDR1 MNHEY and CDR2 SMNVEV (reference sequence). Trimming removed 5 bases from V and 6 bases from J; junction bases left unmatched: 15. CDR3 region: CASSQTGVERLANEQFF. For the CDR3, the DNA is TGTGCCAGCAGTCAGACAGGGGTTGAACGCCTGGCCAATGAGCAGTTCTTC.

This clonotype has at least ten counts. The V and J genes are TRBV19 and TRBJ2-1; TRBD1 aligns across 9 bases. Germline V gene lookup returns CDR1 LNHDA and CDR2 SQIVND (reference sequence). V gave up 5 bases and J gave up 2 bases; unmatched junction bases: 16. The CDR3 is 19 amino acids. The CDR3 DNA is TGTGCCAGTAGTCTCGAACAGGGGGCCGAGAGGAGGGCCTACAATGAGCAGTTCTTC. This encodes CASSLEQGAERRAYNEQFF. Filled out from reference TRBV19 and TRBJ2-1, the complete variable domain reads DGGITQSPKYLFRKEGQNVTLSCEQNLNHDAMYWYRQDPGQGLRLIYYSQIVNDFQKGDIAEGYSVSREKKESFPLTVTSAQKNPTAFYLCASSLEQGAERRAYNEQFFGPGTRLTVL.

This clonotype occurred many times. This chain links TRBV20-1 with TRBJ2-6; tentatively, D is TRBD2 (5 bases). V shed 3 bases and J shed 1 base, with 10 bases lying between them. The CDR3 contains 15 residues. From germline, CDR1 is DFQATT and CDR2 SNEGSKA (reference sequence). CDR3 in amino acids: CSARGGSSGANVLTF. In nucleotides, the CDR3 is TGCAGTGCTAGGGGCGGGTCTTCTGGGGCCAACGTCCTGACTTTC.

V gene TRBV30 combines with J gene TRBJ1-1, with 10 bases fitting TRBD1. The CDR3 length is 20 residues. Germline lookup yields CDR1 GTSNPN and CDR2 SVGIG (reference sequence). The V segment lost 2 bases and the J segment 10 bases; nucleotides outside the gene matches: 28. CDR3 coding DNA: TGTGCCTGGAGTAGGGCCGAAAGCGGGACAGGGGTGGTCCCCGGTGAGGGAGCTTTCTTT. This gives the protein CAWSRAESGTGVVPGEGAFF.

This clonotype occurred many times. The V call is TRBV13, the J call TRBJ2-7; possibly TRBD1 for D (5 bases). With 2 bases removed from V and 4 bases from J, the gap between germline ends came to 18 bases. Germline assignment: CDR1 PRHDT and CDR2 FYEKMQ (reference sequence). The CDR3 is 16 residues long. This chain's CDR3 is CASSLIQGAAQYEQYF. DNA of the CDR3: TGTGCCAGCAGCTTAATTCAAGGGGCGGCACAATACGAGCAGTACTTC.